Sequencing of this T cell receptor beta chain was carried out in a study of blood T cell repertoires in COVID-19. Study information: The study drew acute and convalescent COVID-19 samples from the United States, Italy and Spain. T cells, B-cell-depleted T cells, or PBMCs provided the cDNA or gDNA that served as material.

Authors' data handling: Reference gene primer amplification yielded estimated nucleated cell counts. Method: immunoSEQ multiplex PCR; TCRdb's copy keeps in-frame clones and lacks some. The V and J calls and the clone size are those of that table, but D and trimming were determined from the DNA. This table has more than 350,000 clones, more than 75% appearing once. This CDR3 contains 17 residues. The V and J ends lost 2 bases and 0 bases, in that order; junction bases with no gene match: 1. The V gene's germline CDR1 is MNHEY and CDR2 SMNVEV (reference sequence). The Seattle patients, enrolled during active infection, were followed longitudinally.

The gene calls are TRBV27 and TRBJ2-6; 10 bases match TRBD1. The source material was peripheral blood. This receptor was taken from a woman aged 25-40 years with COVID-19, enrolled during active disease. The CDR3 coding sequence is TGTGCCAGCAGTTTAAGGACAGGGGGCTCTGGGGCCAACGTCCTGACTTTC. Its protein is CASSLRTGGSGANVLTF.